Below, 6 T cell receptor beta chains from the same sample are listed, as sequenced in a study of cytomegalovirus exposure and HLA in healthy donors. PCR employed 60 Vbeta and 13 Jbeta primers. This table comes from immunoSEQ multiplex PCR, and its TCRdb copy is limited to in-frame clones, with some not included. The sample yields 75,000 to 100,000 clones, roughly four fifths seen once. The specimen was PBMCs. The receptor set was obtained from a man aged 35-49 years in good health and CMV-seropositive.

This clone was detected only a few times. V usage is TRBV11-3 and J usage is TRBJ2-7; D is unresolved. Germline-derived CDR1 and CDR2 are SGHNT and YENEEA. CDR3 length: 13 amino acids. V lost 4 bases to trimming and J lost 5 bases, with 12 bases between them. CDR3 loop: CASSWSSYHEQYF. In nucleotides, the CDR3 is TGTGCCAGCAGCTGGAGTAGCTACCACGAGCAGTACTTC.

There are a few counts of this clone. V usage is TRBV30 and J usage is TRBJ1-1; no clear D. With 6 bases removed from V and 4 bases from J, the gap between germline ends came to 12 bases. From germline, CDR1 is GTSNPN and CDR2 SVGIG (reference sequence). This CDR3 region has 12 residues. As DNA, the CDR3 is TGTGCCTGTCTTGATGGCCCCACTGAAGCTTTCTTT. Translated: CACLDGPTEAFF.

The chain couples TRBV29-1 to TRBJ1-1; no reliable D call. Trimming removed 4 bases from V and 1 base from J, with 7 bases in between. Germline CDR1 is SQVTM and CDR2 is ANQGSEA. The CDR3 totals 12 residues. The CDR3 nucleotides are TGCAGCGTTGGACACCCGAACACTGAAGCTTTCTTT. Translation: CSVGHPNTEAFF.

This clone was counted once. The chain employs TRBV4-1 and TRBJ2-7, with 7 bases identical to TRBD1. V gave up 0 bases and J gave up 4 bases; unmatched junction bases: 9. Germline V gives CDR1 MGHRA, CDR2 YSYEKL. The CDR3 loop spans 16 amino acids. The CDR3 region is CASSQDIRTGVYEQYF. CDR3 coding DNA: TGCGCCAGCAGCCAAGACATTCGGACAGGAGTTTACGAGCAGTACTTC.

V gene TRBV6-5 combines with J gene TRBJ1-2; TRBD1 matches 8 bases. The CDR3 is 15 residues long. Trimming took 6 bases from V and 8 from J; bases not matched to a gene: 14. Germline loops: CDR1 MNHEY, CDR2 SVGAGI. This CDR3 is CASRRPAGGLYGYTF. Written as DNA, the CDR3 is TGTGCCAGCAGACGACCTGCAGGGGGCCTCTACGGCTACACCTTC.

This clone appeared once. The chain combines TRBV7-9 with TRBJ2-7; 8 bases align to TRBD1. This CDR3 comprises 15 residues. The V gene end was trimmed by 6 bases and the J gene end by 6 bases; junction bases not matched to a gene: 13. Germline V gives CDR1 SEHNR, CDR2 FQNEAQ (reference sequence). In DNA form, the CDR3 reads TGTGCCAGCAGTGGCGGACAGGGAGTGGGTATCGAGCAGTACTTC. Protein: CASSGGQGVGIEQYF.